This T cell receptor beta chain was identified in a study of T cell responses to AZD1222 COVID-19 vaccine. Repertoires were generated with immunoSEQ multiplex PCR, while TCRdb's copy carries only in-frame clones and drops some. The data show around 150,000 clones, approximately 80% seen once. The germline V gene encodes CDR1 LGHDT and CDR2 YNNKEL (reference sequence). There are 14 residues in the CDR3. V was clipped by 0 bases and J by 7 bases, with 9 bases between them. Broader study findings: A rise in Spike-specific TCR breadth and depth followed two AZD1222 doses.

Points on this clone: As yet, its antigen is unknown.

The TCR comes from an adult in good health. The chain carries TRBV3-1 (or the pseudogene TRBV3-2) and TRBJ1-4; D is unclear. Material: peripheral blood, obtained on day 0 of AZD1222 vaccination. CDR3 in DNA: TGTGCCAGCAGCCAAGATACGGCAGGTGAAAAACTGTTTTTT. This sequence encodes CASSQDTAGEKLFF.